The clone carrying this T cell receptor beta chain was seen ten or more times. This sample was taken from a study of tumor-infiltrating lymphocytes in primary liver carcinoma. Study in general: These were node-negative, non-metastatic T1-T3 tumors of about 4 to 11 cm.

The CDR3 is made up of 18 amino acids. Trimming left V 4 bases short and J 0 bases short, with 23 bases between. Germline values: CDR1 SGHDT, CDR2 YYEEEE. RNA and DNA were co-extracted from approximately 20-30 mg of unsorted bulk tissue. Surgery removed the patients' primary liver carcinoma. With a constant-region primer, TCR beta cDNA was made from approximately 520 ng of total RNA. Modified slightly, ARM-PCR produced TCR beta libraries over three nested multiplex PCR rounds. TRBV1-TRBV30 forward and Cbeta reverse primers drove the first two roughly 11-cycle rounds. One entry per CDR3 protein, called by TCRdb with MiXCR from the multiplex PCR reads. Among 80,000 or so distinct CDR3 sequences listed, 69% were seen once.

What was sequenced was tumor-adjacent normal liver tissue. The chain uses TRBV5-6 and TRBJ2-7; D is tentatively TRBD1 or TRBD2 (7 bases each). The TCR originated in a man between 35 and 55 years old with primary liver carcinoma and hepatitis B virus infection. CDR3 sequence: CASSLTRQGGGFSYEQYF. The CDR3, as DNA: TGTGCCAGCAGCCTCACAAGACAGGGAGGGGGTTTCTCCTACGAGCAGTACTTC.